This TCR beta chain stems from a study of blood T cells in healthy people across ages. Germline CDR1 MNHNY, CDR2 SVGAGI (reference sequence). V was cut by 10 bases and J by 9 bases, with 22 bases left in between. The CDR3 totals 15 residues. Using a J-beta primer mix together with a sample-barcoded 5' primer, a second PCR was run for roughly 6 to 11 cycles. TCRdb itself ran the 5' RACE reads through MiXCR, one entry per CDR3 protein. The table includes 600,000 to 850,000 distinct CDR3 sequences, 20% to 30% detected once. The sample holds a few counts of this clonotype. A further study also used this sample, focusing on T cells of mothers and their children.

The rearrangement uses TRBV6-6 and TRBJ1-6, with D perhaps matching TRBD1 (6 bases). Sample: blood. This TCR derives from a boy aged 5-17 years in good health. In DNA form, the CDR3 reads TGTGCCACCCGGGGGTCCGACAGGTTGCCTTCACCCCTCCACTTT. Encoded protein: CATRGSDRLPSPLHF.